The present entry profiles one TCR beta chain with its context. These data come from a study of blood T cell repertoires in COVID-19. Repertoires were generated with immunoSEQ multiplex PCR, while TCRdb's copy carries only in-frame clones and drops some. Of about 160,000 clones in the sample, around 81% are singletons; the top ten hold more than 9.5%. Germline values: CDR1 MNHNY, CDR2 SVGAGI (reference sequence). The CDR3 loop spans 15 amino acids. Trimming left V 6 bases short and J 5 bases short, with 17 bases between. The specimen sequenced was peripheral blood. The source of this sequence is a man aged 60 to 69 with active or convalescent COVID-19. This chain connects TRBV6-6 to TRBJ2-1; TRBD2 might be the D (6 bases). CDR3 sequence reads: CASSRPGTGDNEQFF. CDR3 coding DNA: TGTGCCAGCAGCCGACCCGGGACTGGGGACAATGAGCAGTTCTTC.